Below, one TCR beta chain is given with its context. What this receptor recognizes is not known. The sample holds no much larger clone one base away, and base qualities are not on file. The sample belongs to a study of CD8+ T cells in alopecia areata (dated by TCRdb to the late 2010s). With respect to the entire study: In both human patients and the C3H/HeJ mouse model, the study applied high-throughput TCRbeta sequencing to look at T cell clonal expansion in alopecia areata. In humans, TCRbeta sequencing was performed on scalp tissue and on sorted CD4+ and CD8+ peripheral blood T cells from healthy controls and from patients with patchy or totalis/universalis alopecia areata. Scalp clonality was compared among normal scalp (n=4), patchy alopecia areata scalp (n=8), and alopecia totalis/universalis scalp (n=8). RNA was extracted with the PAXgene miRNA kit for fixed scalp, the miRNeasy kit for PBMCs, and the RNeasy kit for mouse skin. immunoSEQ multiplex PCR using 35 Vbeta forward primers and 13 Jbeta reverse primers was used to amplify TCRbeta CDR3 regions.

PBMCs were isolated by density centrifugation and stained for CD3, CD4 and CD8, and CD4+ and CD8+ T cells were sorted on a FACSAria. Scalp biopsies and blood samples were provided by unaffected controls. V is pruned by 5 bases and J by 5 bases, leaving 12 bases of the junction without a gene match. The germline V gene (reference sequence) yields SEHNR for CDR1 and FQNEAQ for CDR2. From the cysteine through the phenylalanine, the CDR3 covers 16 amino acids. Of all the DNA, just the CDR3 is kept, 48 bases in frame from base 1. Libraries were made using the immunoSEQ multiplex PCR assay. RNA was extracted from all samples and reverse transcribed into cDNA, which served as template for TCR sequencing. First-strand cDNA was synthesized using SuperScript III with a 2:1 mix of oligo-dT and random hexamers. A synthetic immune receptor repertoire was used to measure amplification bias, and any remaining bias was corrected computationally. The paper's data handling went like this. After raw reads were preprocessed to remove errors, the CDR3 was defined following IMGT conventions as running from the conserved cysteine to phenylalanine. Clonality was computed by normalizing Shannon entropy by log2 of the number of productive unique TCRs and subtracting the result from 1. Whether each scalp clone was CD4 or CD8 was inferred by checking scalp TCRbeta sequences against the CD4 and CD8 repertoires from sorted blood. TCRdb limited this immuneACCESS table to in-frame rearrangements with V and J called. A share of clones is missing; checked studies link under half to unresolved V genes, and the rest is unexplained. That table is the source of V, J and clone size, and D and trimming were worked out from the DNA. This sample comprises about 110,000 clones, roughly 64% of them detected only once. The top ten hold 20% of the sample.

Study-wide conclusions, independent of this receptor: Shared TCR sequences between patients were less evident than in mice, which may be partly attributable to HLA diversity in the patient population. Lesional scalp, especially in alopecia totalis/universalis, showed higher clonality and more expanded CD8+ clones than normal scalp, suggesting antigenic drive. Resident alphabeta T cells in normal human skin are also sequenced, complicating scalp TCR repertoire analysis, unlike mouse skin dominated by gammadelta T cells.

The sequencing input was CD8+ T cells sorted from blood. This sequence was found in a human donor in good health. The chain was built from TRBV7-9 and TRBJ2-5, and 9 junctional nucleotides match TRBD2. Here the CDR3 is given as CASSPPGLAVWETQYF. The base sequence is TGTGCCAGCAGCCCTCCGGGACTAGCTGTGTGGGAGACCCAGTACTTC.